Each of the 10 T cell receptor beta chains below was sequenced from the same sample in a study of a mutant IDH1 vaccine in newly diagnosed glioma. Only in-frame clones appear in the TCRdb table, and some are missing; sequencing was by immunoSEQ multiplex PCR. The sample holds about 67,000 clones; over 70% are singletons and the top ten take approximately 4.5%. Time point denoted: baseline, week 1 (first vaccination visit). Treatment meaning: pre-vaccination baseline after standard-of-care therapy. The material was peripheral blood mononuclear cells (PBMCs), obtained from a glioma patient treated with radiotherapy, temozolomide or both. The receptors were gathered from a woman aged 18-35 years with glioma. Some clones in this sample may be carry-over from other donors' samples.

The chain combines TRBV11-3 with TRBJ2-5, with D perhaps TRBD1 or TRBD2 (6 bases each). V dropped 5 bases and J dropped 5 bases, with 18 bases sitting between them. Germline V gene data show CDR1 as SGHNT and CDR2 as YENEEA. The length of the CDR3 is 15 residues. The CDR3 DNA follows: TGTGCCAGCAGCAATGGGTGGGGGGCAAGTGAGACCCAGTACTTC. Residues: CASSNGWGASETQYF.

The chain recombines TRBV7-3 with TRBJ1-1; D remains ambiguous. Germline V gene sequence: CDR1 SGHTA, CDR2 FQGTGA. The CDR3 has 13 residues. Trimming removed 3 bases from V and 1 base from J, with 6 bases in between. Written as DNA, the CDR3 is TGTGCCAGCAGCTTCGACAAGAACACTGAAGCTTTCTTT. This translates into CASSFDKNTEAFF.

The chain links TRBV6-1 to TRBJ2-4; D gene unclear. The CDR3 loop spans 12 amino acids. V lost 2 bases and J lost 9, with 8 bases in between. Germline loops: CDR1 MNHNS, CDR2 SASEGT. The CDR3 DNA reads as TGTGCCAGCAGTGAAAGCCACGGCATTCAGTACTTC. Amino acid sequence: CASSESHGIQYF.

The chain carries TRBV10-3 and TRBJ1-1; a weak D match, TRBD1 (6 bases). The CDR3 consists of 13 residues. Germline V CDR1 and CDR2: ENHRY, SYGVKD. Trimming stripped 4 bases from V and 4 bases from J, with 10 bases between. CDR3 bases: TGTGCCATCAGTGGTACAGGGCGCACTGAAGCTTTCTTT. It encodes CAISGTGRTEAFF.

The chain combines TRBV2 with TRBJ1-4; 7 bases align to TRBD1. V dropped 1 base and J dropped 11; count of bases not matched to a gene: 4. The CDR3 has 13 residues. Germline assignment: CDR1 SNHLY and CDR2 FYNNEI. CDR3 sequence (DNA): TGTGCCAGCAGTGAAGGGCAGGGGGGGAAACTGTTTTTT. Translated, it gives CASSEGQGGKLFF.

The chain combines TRBV5-8 with TRBJ1-1, with 10 bases matching TRBD1. Trimming at V came to 0 bases and at J to 0 bases, leaving 5 bases not matched to a gene. The CDR3 runs 17 residues. Germline V gene data show CDR1 as SGHTS and CDR2 as YDEGEE. CDR3 sequence reads: CASSLVPGQGLNTEAFF. Here the CDR3 DNA reads TGTGCCAGCAGCTTGGTCCCGGGACAGGGGTTGAACACTGAAGCTTTCTTT.

The rearrangement uses TRBV4-1 and TRBJ1-1, with D perhaps matching TRBD1 (5 bases). V gave up 5 bases and J gave up 1 base, with 14 bases separating them. CDR1 is MGHRA and CDR2 is YSYEKL in the germline V gene. The CDR3 loop spans 15 amino acids. The CDR3 DNA reads as TGCGCCAGCAGCTACTCAACTACAGGGAACACTGAAGCTTTCTTT. This codes for CASSYSTTGNTEAFF.

The chain joins TRBV13 to TRBJ2-1, with 7 bases lining up with TRBD2. CDR1 is PRHDT and CDR2 is FYEKMQ in the germline V gene (reference sequence). J was trimmed by 9 bases and V by 6 bases; bases with no gene match: 5. This CDR3 comprises 12 residues. The DNA for the CDR3 is TGTGCCAGCAGATCCCGGGAGGCTGAGCAGTTCTTC. Translation gives CASRSREAEQFF.

The gene calls are TRBV4-1 and TRBJ1-2; D ambiguous. Germline V gene data show CDR1 as MGHRA and CDR2 as YSYEKL. The CDR3 has 13 amino acids. The ends were cut back, 3 bases at V and 8 bases at J, with 13 bases in the middle. Here the CDR3 DNA reads TGCGCCAGCAGCCACGGACCGCAGAAGGGCTACACCTTC. This gives the protein CASSHGPQKGYTF.

The chain has TRBV9 and TRBJ2-7, with 7 positions matching TRBD2. V gave up 8 bases and J gave up 2 bases; unmatched junction bases: 7. In germline, CDR1 is SGDLS, CDR2 YYNGEE. CDR3 size: 13 residues. The CDR3 here is CASGRAETYEQYF. CDR3 DNA: TGTGCCAGTGGGAGGGCTGAAACCTACGAGCAGTACTTC.